The present TCR beta chain was sequenced within a study of cytomegalovirus exposure and HLA in healthy donors. About this clone: The antigen is undetermined.

Vbeta (60) and Jbeta (13) primers were used in the PCR. The data were produced by immunoSEQ multiplex PCR, yet TCRdb's version contains in-frame clones alone and is incomplete. The table has fewer than 90,000 clones, approximately 76% seen once. General observations from the study: Three chains tied to CMV proved CMV antigen-specific in vitro.

The CDR3 extends over 13 amino acids. With 10 bases clipped from V and 1 base from J, the junction kept 4 bases outside the gene matches. CDR1 and CDR2 (germline): LNHDA, SQIVND (reference sequence). This clonotype was sampled from a male donor in good health and CMV-seronegative. The chain uses TRBV19 and TRBJ1-5, with 7 bases aligning to TRBD1. The sample was PBMCs. Here the CDR3 reads CATTDRSNQPQHF. The CDR3 DNA reads as TGTGCCACAACGGACAGGAGCAATCAGCCCCAGCATTTT. Complete variable domain (other parts from reference TRBV19 and TRBJ1-5): DGGITQSPKYLFRKEGQNVTLSCEQNLNHDAMYWYRQDPGQGLRLIYYSQIVNDFQKGDIAEGYSVSREKKESFPLTVTSAQKNPTAFYLCATTDRSNQPQHFGDGTRLSIL.